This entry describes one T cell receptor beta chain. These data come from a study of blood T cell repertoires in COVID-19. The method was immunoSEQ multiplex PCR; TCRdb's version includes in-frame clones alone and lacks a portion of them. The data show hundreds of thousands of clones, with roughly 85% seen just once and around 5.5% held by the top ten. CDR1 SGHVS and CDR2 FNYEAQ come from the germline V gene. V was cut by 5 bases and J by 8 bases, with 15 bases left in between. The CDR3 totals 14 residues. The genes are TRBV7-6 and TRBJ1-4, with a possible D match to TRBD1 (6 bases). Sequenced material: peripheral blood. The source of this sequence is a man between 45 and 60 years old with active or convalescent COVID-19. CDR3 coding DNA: TGTGCCAGCAGCCCAACAGGGACGGGGGAAAAACTGTTTTTT. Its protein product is CASSPTGTGEKLFF.